Only a few counts were recorded for the clone carrying this T cell receptor beta chain. Its antigen is currently unknown. The data derive from a study of beta chain features in type 1 diabetes. The overall study: Patients did not differ from healthy donors in age, gender or cell yield.

The study, taken as a whole, reports: Patients showed naive, central memory and Treg TCRB repertoires that appeared more similar than those of healthy donors. When Type 1 diabetes patients were examined, their TCRB CDR3s proved moderately but significantly shorter in all four CD4+ subsets.

The CDR3 totals 15 residues. J lost 4 bases, V lost 2 bases, and 3 bases had no gene match. In germline, CDR1 is SGHRS, CDR2 YFSETQ. The authors took one heparinised blood draw, averaging roughly 120 mL, from each donor. Cells sorted by CD45RO/CCR7/CD25/CD127/CD95/CD27 comprised CD4+ naive, central memory, regulatory and stem cell-like memory cells. Every bit of the isolated RNA underwent reverse transcription, so sequencing read expressed TCRB transcripts. Assay used: immunoSEQ multiplex PCR; TCRdb lists only in-frame clones, some missing. Counted here are 600,000 or so clones, around 12% occurring once; the ten biggest clones make up more than 0.09%.

The sequenced sample consisted of naive CD4+ T cells from blood. The rearrangement joins TRBV5-1 to TRBJ1-5, with 10 bases aligning to TRBD1. The TCR originated in a man aged 25 to 40 with type 1 diabetes. DNA for the CDR3: TGCGCCAGCAGCTTCGGGACAGGGGAGAATCAGCCCCAGCATTTT. Residues: CASSFGTGENQPQHF.